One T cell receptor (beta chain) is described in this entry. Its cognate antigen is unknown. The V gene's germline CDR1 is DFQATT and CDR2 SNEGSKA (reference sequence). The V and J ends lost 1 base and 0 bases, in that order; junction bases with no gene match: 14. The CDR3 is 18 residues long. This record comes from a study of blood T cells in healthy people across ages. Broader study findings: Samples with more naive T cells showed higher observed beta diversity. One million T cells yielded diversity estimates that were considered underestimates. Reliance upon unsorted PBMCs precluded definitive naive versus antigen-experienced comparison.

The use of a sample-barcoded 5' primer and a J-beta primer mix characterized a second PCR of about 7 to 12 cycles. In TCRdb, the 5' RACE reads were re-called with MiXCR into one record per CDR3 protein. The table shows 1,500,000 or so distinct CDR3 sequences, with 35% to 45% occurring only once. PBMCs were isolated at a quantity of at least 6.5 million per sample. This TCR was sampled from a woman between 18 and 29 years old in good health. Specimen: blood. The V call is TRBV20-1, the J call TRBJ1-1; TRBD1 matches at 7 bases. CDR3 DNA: TGCAGTGCTAGAGCCAGGCCATACAGGGGTAGCATGAACACTGAAGCTTTCTTT. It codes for CSARARPYRGSMNTEAFF.